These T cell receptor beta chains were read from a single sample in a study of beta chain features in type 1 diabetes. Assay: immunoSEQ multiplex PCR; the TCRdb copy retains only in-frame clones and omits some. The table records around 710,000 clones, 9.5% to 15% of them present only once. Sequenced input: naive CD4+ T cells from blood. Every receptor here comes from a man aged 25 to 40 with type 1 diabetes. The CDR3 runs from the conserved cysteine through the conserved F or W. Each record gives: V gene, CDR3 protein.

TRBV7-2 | CASSPGPDGQYF
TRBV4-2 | CASSPERGGSYEQYF
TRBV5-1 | CASSLSGPGQETQYF
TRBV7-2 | CASSFSGGFAYEQYF
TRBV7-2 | CANSLRRGNTEAFF
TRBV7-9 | CASRQTVNTGELFF
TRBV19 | CASRGLAGADNEQFF
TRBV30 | CAWSHTGTYQPQHF
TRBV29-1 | CSVGPRQGPNEQFF
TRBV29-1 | CSVEAQGVLSTDTQYF
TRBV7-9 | CASSQTGVWTNEKLFF
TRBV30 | CAWSPLGYGYTF
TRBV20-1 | CSARTNHEQYF
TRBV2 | CASWGKGQGNTGELFF
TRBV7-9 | CASSPTRRDGQEQYF
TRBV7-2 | CASSLRGGAANEQFF
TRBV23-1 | CASSQEGGRLEKLFF
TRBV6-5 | CASILDRDNEQFF
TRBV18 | CASSRTVSSGAYNEQFF
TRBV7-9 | CASSPEERRNTEAFF
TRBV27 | CASSFSTGTPREQYF
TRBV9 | CASSPQVDSSYEQYF
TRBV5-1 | CASSTASGDQPQHF
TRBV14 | CASSPLSPPLHF
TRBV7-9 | CASSPPLGETQYF
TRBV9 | CASSVGLAAGYNEQFF
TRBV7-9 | CASSLGQGLAKNIQYF
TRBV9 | CASSARGDRAPYEQYF
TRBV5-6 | CASSSGGWDYGYTF
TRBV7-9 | CASSFQDNYGYTF
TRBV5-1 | CASSLEGQFGREQYF
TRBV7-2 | CASSFYGGASTDTQYF
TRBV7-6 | CASSLGPKTGDYEQYF
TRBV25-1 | CASSDSNGNTIYF
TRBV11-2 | CASSSGDQPQHF
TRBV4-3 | CASSQDIQYNQPQHF
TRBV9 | CASSASQAYTDTQYF
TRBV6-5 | CASRGGVPDTQYF
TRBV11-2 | CASSLDRNYGYTF
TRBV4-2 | CASSSSYGGVQGAGGYTF